Listed below are T cell receptor beta chains from one sample, sequenced in a study of vaccination and CD4 T cells after COVID-19. TCRdb reanalysed the PCR reads using MiXCR and keeps one entry per CDR3 protein. The sample gives 23,000 or so distinct CDR3 sequences, around 46% of which show up once; around 4.9% is in the top ten. These receptors have no identified antigens. The source was CD4+ T cells from blood, cultured in vitro, collected about 7 months after SARS-CoV-2 vaccination. The receptors stem from a human donor who had recovered from COVID-19. Both conserved end residues are part of each CDR3. A D gene is named only where the DNA matches it firmly. For some rows the clone size is stated as once, few or many, or as a class when expanded; others skip it.

v_gene	d_gene	abundance	j_gene	CDR3aa	CDR3nt
TRBV20-1	NA	NA	TRBJ2-1	CSARFWGRGNEQFF	TGCAGTGCTAGGTTCTGGGGGAGGGGGAATGAGCAGTTCTTC
TRBV20-1	NA	NA	TRBJ2-7	CSARDQPDSPYEQYF	TGCAGTGCTAGAGATCAGCCGGACAGCCCCTACGAGCAGTACTTC
TRBV29-1	NA	few	TRBJ2-5	CSVEGGPQETQYF	TGCAGCGTTGAAGGGGGACCCCAAGAGACCCAGTACTTC
TRBV20-1	NA	NA	TRBJ2-5	CSALLPLQETQYF	TGCAGTGCTTTATTACCTCTTCAAGAGACCCAGTACTTC
TRBV20-1	NA	few	TRBJ2-5	CSARDHARAPETQYF	TGCAGTGCTAGAGATCATGCCAGGGCCCCAGAGACCCAGTACTTC
TRBV6-1	NA	NA	TRBJ2-5	CASSRNLGGETQYF	TGTGCCAGCAGCCGAAACCTGGGGGGAGAGACCCAGTACTTC
TRBV20-1	TRBD1	few	TRBJ2-7	CSARTGDRGYYEQYF	TGCAGTGCTAGGACCGGGGACAGGGGGTACTACGAGCAGTACTTC
TRBV7-2	NA	few	TRBJ1-2	CASSGPGGGYTF	TGTGCCAGCAGCGGCCCGGGGGGTGGCTACACCTTC
TRBV7-3	NA	NA	TRBJ2-2	CASSHGTRGELFF	TGTGCCAGCAGCCATGGGACCAGGGGGGAGCTGTTTTTT
TRBV28	NA	few	TRBJ2-5	CASSSQGIALETQYF	TGTGCCAGCAGTTCTCAGGGTATAGCTTTGGAGACCCAGTACTTC
TRBV20-1	NA	NA	TRBJ1-3	CSASRTAGNTIYF	TGCAGTGCTAGTAGGACGGCCGGAAACACCATATATTTT
TRBV6-1	NA	NA	TRBJ2-7	CASSEAHRALVYF	TGTGCCAGCAGTGAAGCCCACCGGGCCCTGGTGTACTTC
TRBV11-3	NA	NA	TRBJ1-1	CASSLDGQSEAFF	TGTGCCAGCAGCTTAGATGGACAGAGTGAAGCTTTCTTT
TRBV7-8	TRBD1	NA	TRBJ2-1	CASSTGQGGGNEQFF	TGTGCCAGCAGCACCGGACAGGGAGGCGGAAATGAGCAGTTCTTC
TRBV7-2	NA	NA	TRBJ1-5	CASSLFSDQPQHF	TGTGCCAGCAGCTTATTTAGCGACCAGCCCCAGCATTTT
TRBV19	NA	few	TRBJ2-1	CASTGGTTQF	TGTGCCAGCACTGGCGGGACGACCCAATTC
TRBV6-5	TRBD2	NA	TRBJ2-2	CASSYHARVAGGGGTGELFF	TGTGCCAGCAGTTACCACGCGAGGGTAGCGGGAGGGGGGGGCACCGGGGAGCTGTTTTTT
TRBV6-2/TRBV6-3	NA	NA	TRBJ2-5	CASTPGRLGWETQYF	TGTGCCAGCACCCCTGGGAGGCTTGGCTGGGAGACCCAGTACTTC
TRBV15	TRBD1	few	TRBJ1-5	CATSRSIGQGHQPQHF	TGTGCCACCAGCAGATCCATCGGACAGGGCCATCAGCCCCAGCATTTT
TRBV7-3	NA	NA	TRBJ1-6	CAKGMGRGALLGRSYNSPLHF	TGTGCCAAAGGAATGGGTAGGGGGGCCTTACTCGGGCGCTCCTATAATTCACCCCTCCACTTT
TRBV2	NA	NA	TRBJ2-6	CASSEGPASGANVLTF	TGTGCCAGCAGTGAGGGACCCGCCTCTGGGGCCAACGTCCTGACTTTC
TRBV28	NA	once	TRBJ2-1	CASRSAYNEQFF	TGTGCCAGCAGGAGCGCCTACAATGAGCAGTTCTTC
TRBV2	NA	few	TRBJ1-5	CASSGVEGRVQPQHF	TGTGCCAGCAGCGGCGTTGAGGGGAGGGTTCAGCCCCAGCATTTT
TRBV6-5	NA	large	TRBJ1-2	CASSYNWVDGYTF	TGTGCCAGCAGTTACAATTGGGTGGATGGCTACACCTTC
TRBV6-1	NA	NA	TRBJ2-3	CASSDRGRGGDTQYF	TGTGCCAGCAGTGATCGCGGGAGAGGGGGAGATACGCAGTATTTT
TRBV30	NA	NA	TRBJ1-5	CAWSVGGNQPQHF	TGTGCCTGGAGTGTAGGGGGCAATCAGCCCCAGCATTTT
TRBV19	NA	NA	TRBJ2-1	CASSMRKVIDEQFF	TGTGCCAGTAGTATGAGGAAAGTTATCGATGAGCAGTTCTTC
TRBV7-9	NA	few	TRBJ1-1	CASSLGRVNTEAFF	TGTGCCAGCAGCTTAGGTAGGGTGAACACTGAAGCTTTCTTT
TRBV6-5	TRBD2	NA	TRBJ2-2	CASSYWSGERAGELFF	TGTGCCAGCAGTTACTGGAGCGGGGAAAGGGCCGGGGAGCTGTTTTTT
TRBV15	TRBD2	NA	TRBJ2-5	CATSRDMGGYETQCF	TGTGCCACCAGCAGAGATATGGGAGGGTATGAGACCCAGTGCTTC
TRBV20-1	TRBD2	few	TRBJ2-2	CSARGGGPDTGELFF	TGCAGTGCTCGCGGCGGGGGGCCGGACACCGGGGAGCTGTTTTTT
TRBV6-1	NA	NA	TRBJ1-2	CATRDSNYGYTF	TGTGCCACCAGAGACAGTAACTATGGCTACACCTTC
TRBV2	TRBD1	NA	TRBJ1-2	CASSARRAQGVGYTF	TGTGCCAGCAGCGCCCGTAGGGCCCAGGGGGTTGGCTACACCTTC
TRBV24-1	TRBD1	NA	TRBJ2-6	CATGATRGSGANVLTF	TGTGCCACCGGTGCCACCAGGGGGTCCGGGGCCAACGTCCTGACTTTC
TRBV7-3	TRBD2	NA	TRBJ2-5	CASSPTSGRAETQYF	TGTGCCAGCAGCCCCACTAGCGGGAGGGCCGAGACCCAGTACTTC
TRBV19	NA	NA	TRBJ1-5	CASSVGVGSYSNQPQHF	TGTGCCAGTAGTGTGGGGGTGGGTAGTTATAGCAATCAGCCCCAGCATTTT
TRBV18	TRBD1	NA	TRBJ2-7	CASSKLQGARNEQYF	TGTGCCAGCTCAAAACTACAGGGGGCGCGGAACGAGCAGTACTTC
TRBV29-1	NA	NA	TRBJ2-3	CSVVGVGRTDTQYF	TGCAGCGTTGTTGGGGTGGGGCGCACAGATACGCAGTATTTT
TRBV28	TRBD2	medium-sized	TRBJ2-5	CASSPGLAGVETQYF	TGTGCCAGCAGTCCCGGACTAGCGGGAGTCGAGACCCAGTACTTC
TRBV20-1	NA	NA	TRBJ1-3	CSARELGSPGNTIYF	TGCAGTGCTAGAGAGTTGGGCAGCCCTGGAAACACCATATATTTT
TRBV7-2	TRBD2	NA	TRBJ2-7	CASSSGLALYEQYF	TGTGCCAGCAGCTCGGGACTAGCTCTCTACGAGCAGTACTTC